This section outlines one T cell receptor (beta chain) sequence together with its context. Its antigen is not yet known. The record has no base qualities; no much larger clone is one base away. The data belong to a study of T cell changes during pregnancy in multiple sclerosis (dated by TCRdb to between 2017 and 2020). General notes on the study: Changes in the T cell repertoire over the course of pregnancy were examined in this study in women with multiple sclerosis.

The library was generated by the immunoSEQ multiplex PCR assay. TCRdb stores this immuneACCESS table with in-frame sequences only. Part of the clones is absent; in the studies checked, under half of the shortfall reflects unresolved V genes, and no reason is known for the rest. The sample table contains about 93,000 clones; only one count was recorded for around 92% of them. Approximately 2% of the sample comes from the top ten. For CDR1 and CDR2, the germline V gene lists SGHTA and FQGTGA. The CDR3, from cysteine to phenylalanine, totals 16 residues. Kept here is only the CDR3 DNA, which spans 48 bases and is read in frame from base 1. V and J are truncated by 0 bases and 6 bases respectively, leaving an intervening sequence of 14 bases.

The sequence derives from a female donor with multiple sclerosis, enrolled in a pregnancy study. The specimen comprised peripheral blood, sampled after pregnancy. This chain is built from TRBV7-3 and TRBJ2-2, with no D gene named confidently. The DNA is as follows: TGTGCCAGCAGCTTAACTATCCCCAGGTTCGCCGGGGAGCTGTTTTTT. It translates to CASSLTIPRFAGELFF.